A single sample gave rise to the 10 T cell receptor beta chains below, sequenced in a study of PD-1 blockade in classical Hodgkin lymphoma (dated by TCRdb to 2020 to 2022). This sample's time point label indicates: cycle 1 day 1 (C1D1), immediately before nivolumab initiation. Every trial patient had relapsed after autologous stem cell transplantation, and cohorts A, B and C differed in prior brentuximab vedotin exposure. Receptors were amplified or captured by the immunoSEQ multiplex PCR assay. Held by TCRdb, this immuneACCESS table contains in-frame sequences only and omits some clones. Under half of the omission traces to an unresolved V gene where checked; the cause of the rest is unknown. This sample is represented by tens of thousands of clones; almost 90% of them were singletons. Roughly a tenth of the sample belongs to the ten largest clones. The sequencing used peripheral blood mononuclear cells (PBMCs), collected at baseline. The receptors were sampled from a human donor with classical Hodgkin lymphoma.

The chain's CDR3 is CASSQDLIRVSGELFF. In DNA form, the CDR3 reads TGCGCCAGCAGCCAAGATCTTATCAGGGTGTCCGGGGAGCTGTTTTTT. The chain employs TRBV4-1 and TRBJ2-2, with D possibly TRBD1 on 5 matching bases. From germline, CDR1 is MGHRA and CDR2 YSYEKL. The CDR3 totals 16 residues. V was trimmed by 0 bases and J by 6 bases, leaving 14 bases between them.

This rearrangement joins TRBV7-9 to TRBJ2-6, with 8 bases lining up with TRBD1. Germline lookup yields CDR1 SEHNR and CDR2 FQNEAQ (reference sequence). The junction had 7 bases not matched to a gene; V was cut back by 4 bases and J by 2 bases. This CDR3 is built from 17 residues. The CDR3 DNA is TGTGCCAGCAGCTCTCCCTTGACAGGGGCTGGGGCCAACGTCCTGACTTTC. Residues: CASSSPLTGAGANVLTF.

This rearrangement joins TRBV6-6 to TRBJ2-7; tentatively, D is TRBD1 (6 bases). Germline CDR1 and CDR2: MNHNY and SVGAGI (reference sequence). V was cut by 5 bases and J by 7 bases, with 18 bases left in between. The CDR3 runs to 14 residues. DNA for the CDR3: TGTGCCAGCAGTCCCCAAGGGGGTACCGGGGAGCAGTACTTC. Amino acid sequence: CASSPQGGTGEQYF.

The chain couples TRBV10-3 to TRBJ2-2, with TRBD2 matching 10 bases. Per the germline V gene, CDR1 is ENHRY and CDR2 is SYGVKD. This CDR3 comprises 14 residues. V shed 6 bases and J 3 bases; nucleotides not matched to a gene: 1. The CDR3 bases are TGTGCCATCAGGAGCGGGAGGGACACCGGGGAGCTGTTTTTT. This gives the protein CAIRSGRDTGELFF.

The V call is TRBV27, the J call TRBJ1-2, with no clear D. The germline CDR1 and CDR2 sequences are MNHEY and SMNVEV (reference sequence). Trimming pared 4 bases from V and 5 bases from J, leaving 5 bases between. The CDR3 covers 11 residues. The CDR3 spells CASSSGYGYTF. Here the CDR3 DNA reads TGTGCCAGCAGTTCAGGTTATGGCTACACCTTC.

This rearrangement joins TRBV6-5 to TRBJ2-3; tentatively, D is TRBD1 or TRBD2 (5 bases each). Germline values: CDR1 MNHEY, CDR2 SVGAGI. The CDR3 extends over 14 amino acids. Trimming took off 4 bases at V and 4 bases at J, with 12 bases between the two ends. In DNA form, the CDR3 reads TGTGCCAGCAGTTCGGACCCGGGACCAGATACGCAGTATTTT. This sequence encodes CASSSDPGPDTQYF.

This rearrangement joins TRBV2 to TRBJ2-2; 9 bases fit TRBD1. CDR1 is SNHLY, CDR2 FYNNEI, per germline. This CDR3 is 15 amino acids long. The J segment lost 1 base and the V segment lost 6 bases, leaving 3 bases of the junction unmatched. The chain's CDR3 is CASRWTGVNTGELFF. The CDR3 bases are TGTGCCAGCAGATGGACAGGGGTGAACACCGGGGAGCTGTTTTTT.

The rearrangement joins TRBV5-4 to TRBJ1-3; D uncertain. Trimming stripped 3 bases from V and 2 bases from J, with 9 bases between. CDR1 and CDR2 from the germline V gene are SGHNT and YYREEE (reference sequence). This CDR3 is 14 amino acids long. In nucleotides, the CDR3 is TGTGCCAGCAGCTCAGAGGGCACTGGAAACACCATATATTTT. Translating gives CASSSEGTGNTIYF.

The chain carries TRBV7-3 and TRBJ1-6; 7 bases are shared with TRBD1. The CDR3 has 16 amino acids. Germline trimming cut 5 bases from V and 7 bases from J; bases unmatched to any gene: 11. Germline CDR1 reads SGHTA; CDR2 reads FQGTGA. The CDR3: CASSRGPTGENSPLHF. In nucleotides, the CDR3 is TGTGCCAGCAGCCGAGGCCCCACAGGGGAAAATTCACCCCTCCACTTT. Full variable domain (remainder filled in from reference TRBV7-3 and TRBJ1-6): GAGVSQTPSNKVTEKGKYVELRCDPISGHTALYWYRQSLGQGPEFLIYFQGTGAADDSGLPNDRFFAVRPEGSVSTLKIQRTERGDSAVYLCASSRGPTGENSPLHFGNGTRLTVT.

The J gene is TRBJ2-1, the V gene TRBV14; 7 bases match TRBD2. V trimming: 0 bases; J trimming: 6 bases; junction bases outside the gene matches: 14. This CDR3 contains 18 residues. In germline, CDR1 is SGHDN, CDR2 FVKESK. The CDR3 DNA reads as TGTGCCAGCAGCCAAGATCTTATACCAGCGGGACGGGTCAATGAGCAGTTCTTC. As protein: CASSQDLIPAGRVNEQFF.